This T cell receptor (beta chain) was recovered during a study of shared clonotypes between healthy human individuals. The CDR3 spans 19 residues. V was shortened by 2 bases and J by 2 bases, with 24 bases between the two germline ends. Germline loops: CDR1 SGHTS, CDR2 YDEGEE. In regard to this clone: What it recognizes is unknown.

Splitting of each subset's genomic DNA was done evenly across several immunoSEQ plates. Some clones are missing from TCRdb's copy, which holds only in-frame ones; the method was immunoSEQ multiplex PCR. This table holds 80,000 to 100,000 clones, approximately 75% found once. Study-level results: About 5% was the fraction of naive CD4 clonotypes found shared across several donors.

This chain connects TRBV5-8 to TRBJ2-3; the D call may be TRBD1 or TRBD2 (5 bases each). This TCR was sampled from a man aged 25-45 years in good health. The specimen sequenced was memory CD8+ T cells sorted from blood. Documented subset: CD45RO+ cells pooled with CCR7-negative TemRA cells. The CDR3 spells CASSLNPHLVMGDTDTQYF. CDR3 nucleotide sequence: TGTGCCAGCAGCTTAAACCCCCACCTTGTCATGGGGGACACAGATACGCAGTATTTT.